This TCR beta chain was observed in a study of T-cell memory formation after mild COVID-19. This clonotype occurred a few times. Germline CDR1 LNHNV, CDR2 YYDKDF (reference sequence). This CDR3 comprises 17 residues. Losses at the gene ends were 3 bases for V and 12 bases for J; bases not matched to a gene: 20. MiXCR, run by TCRdb on the 5' RACE reads, gives a single entry per CDR3 protein. The data contain 300,000 to 350,000 distinct CDR3 sequences, more than 13% of them singletons. The V gene is TRBV15, the J gene TRBJ2-1, with 7 bases that match TRBD2. The sequencing input was PBMCs or a T cell subset sorted from them (not recorded which). The source is a young man who had mild COVID-19 (a few samples of this study predate the infection). Cell type and time point are not known. The CDR3 here is CATSSYGTRDYGVRQFF. The CDR3 nucleotides read TGTGCCACCAGCAGTTACGGGACCCGGGACTACGGGGTGAGGCAGTTCTTC.